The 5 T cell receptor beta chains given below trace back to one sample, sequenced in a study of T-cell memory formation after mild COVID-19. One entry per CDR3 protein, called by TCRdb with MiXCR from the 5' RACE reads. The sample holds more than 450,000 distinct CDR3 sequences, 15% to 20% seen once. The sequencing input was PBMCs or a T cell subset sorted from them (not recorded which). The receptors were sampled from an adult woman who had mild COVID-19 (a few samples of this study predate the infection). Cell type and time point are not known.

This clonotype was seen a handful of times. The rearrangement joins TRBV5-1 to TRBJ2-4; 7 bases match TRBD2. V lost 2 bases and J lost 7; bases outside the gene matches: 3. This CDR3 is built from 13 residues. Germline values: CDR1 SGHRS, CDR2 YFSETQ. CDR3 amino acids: CASSFGGNNIQYF. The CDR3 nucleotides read TGCGCCAGCAGCTTCGGGGGGAACAACATTCAGTACTTC.

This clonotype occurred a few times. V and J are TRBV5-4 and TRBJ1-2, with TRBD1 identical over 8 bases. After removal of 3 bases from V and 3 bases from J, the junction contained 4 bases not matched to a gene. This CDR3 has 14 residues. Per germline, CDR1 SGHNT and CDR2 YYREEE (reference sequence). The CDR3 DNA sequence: TGTGCCAGCAGCTCAAAACAGGGGGACTATGGCTACACCTTC. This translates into CASSSKQGDYGYTF. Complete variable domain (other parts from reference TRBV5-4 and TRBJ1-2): ETGVTQSPTHLIKTRGQQVTLRCSSQSGHNTVSWYQQALGQGPQFIFQYYREEENGRGNFPPRFSGLQFPNYSSELNVNALELDDSALYLCASSSKQGDYGYTFGSGTRLTVV.

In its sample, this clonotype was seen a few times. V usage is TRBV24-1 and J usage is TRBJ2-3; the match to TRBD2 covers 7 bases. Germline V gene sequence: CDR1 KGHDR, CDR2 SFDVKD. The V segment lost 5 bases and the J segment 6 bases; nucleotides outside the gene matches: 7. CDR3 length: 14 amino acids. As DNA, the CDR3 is TGTGCCACCAGTGCGTGGGAGGGTCGTGATACGCAGTATTTT. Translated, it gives CATSAWEGRDTQYF.

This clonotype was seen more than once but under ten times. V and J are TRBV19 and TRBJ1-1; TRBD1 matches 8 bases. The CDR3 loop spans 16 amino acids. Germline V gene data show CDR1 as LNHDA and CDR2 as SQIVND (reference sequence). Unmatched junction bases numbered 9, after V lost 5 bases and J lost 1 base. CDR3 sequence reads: CASSPSGQGSNTEAFF. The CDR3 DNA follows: TGTGCCAGTAGTCCGAGTGGACAGGGATCGAACACTGAAGCTTTCTTT.

For the CDR3, the DNA is TGTGCCAGCAGCTCCTGGGACAGGGGAGCCGGGGAGCTGTTTTTT. Translated: CASSSWDRGAGELFF. The chain combines TRBV7-2 with TRBJ2-2; 10 bases match TRBD1. The length of the CDR3 is 15 residues. Germline V gene lookup returns CDR1 SGHTA and CDR2 FQGNSA. J was trimmed by 6 bases and V by 4 bases; bases with no gene match: 5.